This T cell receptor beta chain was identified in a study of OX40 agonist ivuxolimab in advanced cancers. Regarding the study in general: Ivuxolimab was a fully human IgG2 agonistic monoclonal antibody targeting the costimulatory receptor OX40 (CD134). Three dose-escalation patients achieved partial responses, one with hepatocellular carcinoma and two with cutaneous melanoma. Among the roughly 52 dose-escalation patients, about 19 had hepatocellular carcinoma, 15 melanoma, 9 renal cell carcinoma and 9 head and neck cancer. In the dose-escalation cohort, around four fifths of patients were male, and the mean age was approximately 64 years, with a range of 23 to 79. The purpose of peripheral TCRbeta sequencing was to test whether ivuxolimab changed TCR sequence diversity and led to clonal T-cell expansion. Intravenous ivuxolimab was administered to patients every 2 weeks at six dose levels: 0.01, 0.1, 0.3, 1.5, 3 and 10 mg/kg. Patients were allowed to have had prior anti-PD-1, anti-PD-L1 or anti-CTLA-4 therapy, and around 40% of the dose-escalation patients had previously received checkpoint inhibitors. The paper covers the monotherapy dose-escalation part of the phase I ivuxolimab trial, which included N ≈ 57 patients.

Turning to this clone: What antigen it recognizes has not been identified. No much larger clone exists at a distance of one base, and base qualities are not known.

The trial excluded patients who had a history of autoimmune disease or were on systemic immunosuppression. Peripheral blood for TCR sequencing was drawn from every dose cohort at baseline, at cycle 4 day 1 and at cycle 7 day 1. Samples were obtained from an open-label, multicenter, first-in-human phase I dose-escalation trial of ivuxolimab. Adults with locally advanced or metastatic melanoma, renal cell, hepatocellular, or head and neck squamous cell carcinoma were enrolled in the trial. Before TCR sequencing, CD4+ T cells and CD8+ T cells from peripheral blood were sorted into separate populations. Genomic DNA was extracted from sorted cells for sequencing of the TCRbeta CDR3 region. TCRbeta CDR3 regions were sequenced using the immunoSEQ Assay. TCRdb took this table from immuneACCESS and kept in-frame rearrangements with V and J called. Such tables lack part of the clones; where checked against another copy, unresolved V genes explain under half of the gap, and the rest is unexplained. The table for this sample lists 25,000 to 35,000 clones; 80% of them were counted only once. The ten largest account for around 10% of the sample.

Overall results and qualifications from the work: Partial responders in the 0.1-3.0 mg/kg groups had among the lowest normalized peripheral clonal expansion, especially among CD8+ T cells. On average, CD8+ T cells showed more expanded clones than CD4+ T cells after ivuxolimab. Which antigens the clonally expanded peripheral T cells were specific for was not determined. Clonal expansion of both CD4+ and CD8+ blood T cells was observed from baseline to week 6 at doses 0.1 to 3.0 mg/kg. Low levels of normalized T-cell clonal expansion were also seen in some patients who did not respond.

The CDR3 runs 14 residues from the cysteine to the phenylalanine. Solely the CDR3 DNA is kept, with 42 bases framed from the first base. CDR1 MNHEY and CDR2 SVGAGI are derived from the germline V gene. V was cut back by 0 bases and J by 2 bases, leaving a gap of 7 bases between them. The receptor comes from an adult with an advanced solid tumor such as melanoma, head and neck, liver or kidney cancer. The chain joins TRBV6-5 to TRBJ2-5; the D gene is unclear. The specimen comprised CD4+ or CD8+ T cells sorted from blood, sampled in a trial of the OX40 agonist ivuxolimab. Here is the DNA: TGTGCCAGCAGTTACTCAGGCGGACAAGAGACCCAGTACTTC. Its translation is CASSYSGGQETQYF.